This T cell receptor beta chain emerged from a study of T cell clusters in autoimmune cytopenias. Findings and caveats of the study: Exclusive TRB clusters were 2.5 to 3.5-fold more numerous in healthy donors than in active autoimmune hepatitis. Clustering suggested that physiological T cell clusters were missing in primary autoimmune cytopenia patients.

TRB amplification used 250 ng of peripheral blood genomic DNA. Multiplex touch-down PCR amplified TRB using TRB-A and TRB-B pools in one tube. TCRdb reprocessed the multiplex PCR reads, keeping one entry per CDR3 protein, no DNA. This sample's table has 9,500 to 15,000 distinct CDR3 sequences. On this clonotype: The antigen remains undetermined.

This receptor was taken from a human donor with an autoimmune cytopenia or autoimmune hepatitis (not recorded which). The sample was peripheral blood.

CDR3 sequence reads: CASSIGEIYNEQFF. This chain joins TRBV19 and TRBJ2-1. CDR3 length equals 14 residues. Germline CDR1 reads LNHDA; CDR2 reads SQIVND (reference sequence).